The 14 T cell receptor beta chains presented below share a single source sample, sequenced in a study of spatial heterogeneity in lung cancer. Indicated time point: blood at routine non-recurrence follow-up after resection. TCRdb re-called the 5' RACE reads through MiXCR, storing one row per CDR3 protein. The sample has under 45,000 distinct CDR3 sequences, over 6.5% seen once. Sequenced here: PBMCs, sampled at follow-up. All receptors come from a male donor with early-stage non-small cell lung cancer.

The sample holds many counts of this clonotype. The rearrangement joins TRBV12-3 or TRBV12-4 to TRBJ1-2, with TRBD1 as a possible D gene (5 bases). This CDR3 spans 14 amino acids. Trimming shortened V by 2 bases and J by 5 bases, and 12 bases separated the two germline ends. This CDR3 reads CASSLQTGGYGYTF. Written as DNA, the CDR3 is TGTGCCAGCAGTTTACAAACAGGAGGATATGGCTACACCTTC.

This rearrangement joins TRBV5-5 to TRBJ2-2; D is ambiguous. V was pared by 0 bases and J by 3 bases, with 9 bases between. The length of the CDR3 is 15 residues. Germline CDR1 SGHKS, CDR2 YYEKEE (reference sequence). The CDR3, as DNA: TGTGCCAGCAGCTTGGTCGGGTTTCACACCGGGGAGCTGTTTTTT. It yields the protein CASSLVGFHTGELFF.

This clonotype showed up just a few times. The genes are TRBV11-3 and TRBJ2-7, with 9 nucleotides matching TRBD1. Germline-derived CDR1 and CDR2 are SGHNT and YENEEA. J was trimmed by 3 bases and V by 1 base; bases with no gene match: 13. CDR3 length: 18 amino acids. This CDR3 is CASSLVGQGKRRIYEQYF. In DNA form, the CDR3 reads TGTGCCAGCAGCTTAGTAGGACAGGGGAAAAGAAGGATCTACGAGCAGTACTTC.

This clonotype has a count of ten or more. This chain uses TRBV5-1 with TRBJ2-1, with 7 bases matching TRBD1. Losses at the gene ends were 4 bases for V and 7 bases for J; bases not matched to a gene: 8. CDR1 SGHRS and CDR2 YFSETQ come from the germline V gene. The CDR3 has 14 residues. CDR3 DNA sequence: TGCGCCAGCAGCAGAGGACAGGCAGGTAATGAGCAGTTCTTC. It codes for CASSRGQAGNEQFF. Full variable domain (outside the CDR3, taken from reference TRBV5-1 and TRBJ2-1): KAGVTQTPRYLIKTRGQQVTLSCSPISGHRSVSWYQQTPGQGLQFLFEYFSETQRNKGNFPGRFSGRQFSNSRSEMNVSTLELGDSALYLCASSRGQAGNEQFFGPGTRLTVL.

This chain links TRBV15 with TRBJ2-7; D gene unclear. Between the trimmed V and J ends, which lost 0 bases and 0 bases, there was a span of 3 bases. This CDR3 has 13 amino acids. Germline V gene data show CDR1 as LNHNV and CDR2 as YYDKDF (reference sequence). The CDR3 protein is CATSRDRSYEQYF. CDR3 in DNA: TGTGCCACCAGCAGAGACCGCTCCTACGAGCAGTACTTC.

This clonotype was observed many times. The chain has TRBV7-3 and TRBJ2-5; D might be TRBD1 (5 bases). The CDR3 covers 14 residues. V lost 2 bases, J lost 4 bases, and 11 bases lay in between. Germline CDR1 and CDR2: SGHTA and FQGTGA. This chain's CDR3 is CASSLLGDRETQYF. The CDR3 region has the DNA TGTGCCAGCAGCTTATTAGGGGATCGAGAGACCCAGTACTTC.

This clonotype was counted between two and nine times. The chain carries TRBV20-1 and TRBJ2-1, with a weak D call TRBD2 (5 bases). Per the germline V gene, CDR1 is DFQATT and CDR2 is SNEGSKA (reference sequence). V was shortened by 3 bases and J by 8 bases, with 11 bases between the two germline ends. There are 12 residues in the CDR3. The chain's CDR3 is CSASKGVYEQFF. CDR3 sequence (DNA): TGCAGTGCTAGTAAGGGAGTTTATGAGCAGTTCTTC.

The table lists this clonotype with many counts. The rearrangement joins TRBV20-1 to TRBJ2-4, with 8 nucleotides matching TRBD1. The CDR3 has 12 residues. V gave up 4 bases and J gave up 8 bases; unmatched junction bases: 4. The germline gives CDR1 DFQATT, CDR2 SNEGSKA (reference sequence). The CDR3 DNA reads TGCAGTGCTATTGACAGGGGAGACATTCAGTACTTC. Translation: CSAIDRGDIQYF.

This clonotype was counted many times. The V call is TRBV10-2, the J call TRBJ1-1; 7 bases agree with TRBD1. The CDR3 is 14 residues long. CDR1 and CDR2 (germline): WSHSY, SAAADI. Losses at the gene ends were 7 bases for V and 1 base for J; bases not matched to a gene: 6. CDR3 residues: CASNRGKGNTEAFF. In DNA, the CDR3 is TGCGCCAGCAACAGGGGAAAGGGGAACACTGAAGCTTTCTTT.

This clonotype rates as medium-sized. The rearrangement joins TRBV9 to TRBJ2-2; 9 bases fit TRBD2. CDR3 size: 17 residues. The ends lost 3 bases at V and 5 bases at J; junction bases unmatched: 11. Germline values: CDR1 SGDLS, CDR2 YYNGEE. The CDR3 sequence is CASSETSSGVRTGELFF. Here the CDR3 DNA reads TGTGCCAGCAGCGAAACCTCTAGCGGGGTGAGGACCGGGGAGCTGTTTTTT.

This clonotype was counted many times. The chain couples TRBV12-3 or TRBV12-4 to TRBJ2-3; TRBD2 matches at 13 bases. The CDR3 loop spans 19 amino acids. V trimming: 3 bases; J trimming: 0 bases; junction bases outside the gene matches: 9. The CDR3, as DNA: TGTGCCAGCAGTTTCAGCCTACTAGCGGGGGGGAGGAGCACAGATACGCAGTATTTT. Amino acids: CASSFSLLAGGRSTDTQYF.

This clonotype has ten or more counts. The CDR3 reads CASSPGGANTGELFF. CDR3 DNA: TGTGCCAGCAGCCCCGGGGGGGCGAACACCGGGGAGCTGTTTTTT. The chain couples TRBV9 to TRBJ2-2, with 8 bases aligning to TRBD2. V lost 4 bases, J lost 0 bases, and 2 bases stayed unmatched. Germline-derived CDR1 and CDR2 are SGDLS and YYNGEE. The CDR3 has 15 amino acids.

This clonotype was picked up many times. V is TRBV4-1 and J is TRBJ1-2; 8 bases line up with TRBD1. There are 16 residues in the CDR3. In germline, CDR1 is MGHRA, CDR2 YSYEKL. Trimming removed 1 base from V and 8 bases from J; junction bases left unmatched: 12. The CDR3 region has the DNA TGCGCCAGCAGCCAAGGAGACAGGGGATTGACGGGCGGCTACACCTTC. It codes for CASSQGDRGLTGGYTF.

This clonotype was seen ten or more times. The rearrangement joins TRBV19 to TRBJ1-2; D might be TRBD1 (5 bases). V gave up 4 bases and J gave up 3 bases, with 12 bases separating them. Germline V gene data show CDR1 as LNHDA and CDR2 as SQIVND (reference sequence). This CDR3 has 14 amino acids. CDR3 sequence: CASSRPGLDYGYTF. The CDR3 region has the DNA TGTGCCAGTAGTAGGCCGGGACTCGACTATGGCTACACCTTC.